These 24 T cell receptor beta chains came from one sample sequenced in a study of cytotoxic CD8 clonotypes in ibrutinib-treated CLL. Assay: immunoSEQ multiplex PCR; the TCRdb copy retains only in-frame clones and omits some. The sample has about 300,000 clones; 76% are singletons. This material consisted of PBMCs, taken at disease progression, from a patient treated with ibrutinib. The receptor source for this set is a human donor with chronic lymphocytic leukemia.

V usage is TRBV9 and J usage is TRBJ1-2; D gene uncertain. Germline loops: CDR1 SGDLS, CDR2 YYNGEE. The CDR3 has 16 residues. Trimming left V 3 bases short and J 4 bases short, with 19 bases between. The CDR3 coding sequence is TGTGCCAGCAGCGCAAGGATAAAAAGCACCGGCTATGGCTACACCTTC. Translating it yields CASSARIKSTGYGYTF. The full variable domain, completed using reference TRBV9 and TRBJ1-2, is DSGVTQTPKHLITATGQRVTLRCSPRSGDLSVYWYQQSLDQGLQFLIQYYNGEERAKGNILERFSAQQFPDLHSELNLSSLELGDSALYFCASSARIKSTGYGYTFGSGTRLTVV.

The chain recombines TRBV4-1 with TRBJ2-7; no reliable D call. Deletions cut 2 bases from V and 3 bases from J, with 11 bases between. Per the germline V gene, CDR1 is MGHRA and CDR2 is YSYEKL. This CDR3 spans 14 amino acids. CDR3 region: CASSQNHGVYEQYF. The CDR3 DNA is TGCGCCAGCAGCCAAAACCACGGCGTCTACGAGCAGTACTTC.

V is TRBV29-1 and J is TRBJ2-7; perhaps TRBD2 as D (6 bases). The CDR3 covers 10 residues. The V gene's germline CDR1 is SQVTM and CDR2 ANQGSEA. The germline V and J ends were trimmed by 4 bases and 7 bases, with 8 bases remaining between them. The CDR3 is CSVGGREQYF. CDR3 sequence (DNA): TGCAGCGTTGGGGGGAGGGAGCAGTACTTC.

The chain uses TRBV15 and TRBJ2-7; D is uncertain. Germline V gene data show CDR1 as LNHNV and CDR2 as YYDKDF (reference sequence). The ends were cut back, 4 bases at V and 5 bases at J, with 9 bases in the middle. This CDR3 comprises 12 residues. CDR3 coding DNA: TGTGCCACCAGCATCGCAGGTGACGAGCAGTACTTC. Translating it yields CATSIAGDEQYF.

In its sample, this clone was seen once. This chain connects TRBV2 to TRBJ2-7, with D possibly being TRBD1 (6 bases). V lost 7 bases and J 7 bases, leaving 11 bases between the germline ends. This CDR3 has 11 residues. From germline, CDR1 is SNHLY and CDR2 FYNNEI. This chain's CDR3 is CASNRVGEQYF. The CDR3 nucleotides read TGTGCCAGCAACAGGGTCGGTGAGCAGTACTTC.

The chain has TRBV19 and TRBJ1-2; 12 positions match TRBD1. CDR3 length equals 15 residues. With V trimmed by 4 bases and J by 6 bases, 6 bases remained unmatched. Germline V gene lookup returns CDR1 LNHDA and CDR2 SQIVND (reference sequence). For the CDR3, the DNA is TGTGCCAGTAGTAGACCGGGACAGGGGGCGCATGGCTACACCTTC. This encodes CASSRPGQGAHGYTF. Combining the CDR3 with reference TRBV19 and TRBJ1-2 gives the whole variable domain DGGITQSPKYLFRKEGQNVTLSCEQNLNHDAMYWYRQDPGQGLRLIYYSQIVNDFQKGDIAEGYSVSREKKESFPLTVTSAQKNPTAFYLCASSRPGQGAHGYTFGSGTRLTVV.

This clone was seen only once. The CDR3 reads CASSDRGGAYEQYF. The CDR3 DNA reads TGTGCCAGCAGCGACAGAGGAGGGGCCTACGAGCAGTACTTC. V and J are TRBV9 and TRBJ2-7, with a possible D match to TRBD2 (6 bases). Per the germline V gene, CDR1 is SGDLS and CDR2 is YYNGEE. V lost 3 bases and J 2 bases, leaving 12 bases between the germline ends. CDR3 length: 14 amino acids.

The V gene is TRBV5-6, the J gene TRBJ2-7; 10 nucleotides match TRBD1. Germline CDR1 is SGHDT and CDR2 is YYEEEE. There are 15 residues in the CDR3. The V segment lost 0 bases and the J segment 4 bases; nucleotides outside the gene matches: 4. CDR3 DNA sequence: TGTGCCAGCAGCTTGGGGCCGGGACAGGGGTACGAGCAGTACTTC. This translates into CASSLGPGQGYEQYF.

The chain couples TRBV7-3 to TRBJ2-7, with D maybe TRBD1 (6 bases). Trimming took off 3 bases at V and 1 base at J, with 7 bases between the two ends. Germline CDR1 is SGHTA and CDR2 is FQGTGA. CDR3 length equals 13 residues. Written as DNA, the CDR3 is TGTGCCAGCAGCTTGGGACATTCCTACGAGCAGTACTTC. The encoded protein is CASSLGHSYEQYF.

The CDR3 sequence: CASSKEENSNTEAFF. CDR3 in DNA: TGTGCCAGCAGCAAAGAAGAGAATTCGAACACTGAAGCTTTCTTT. V is TRBV21-1 and J is TRBJ1-1. TRBV21-1 is a pseudogene. The CDR3 consists of 15 residues.

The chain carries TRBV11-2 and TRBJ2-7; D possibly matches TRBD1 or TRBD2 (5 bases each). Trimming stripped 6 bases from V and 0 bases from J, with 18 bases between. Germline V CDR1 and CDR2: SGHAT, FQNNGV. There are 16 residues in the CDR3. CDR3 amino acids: CASRTSTGTISYEQYF. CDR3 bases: TGTGCCAGCAGGACCTCCACCGGGACCATCTCCTACGAGCAGTACTTC.

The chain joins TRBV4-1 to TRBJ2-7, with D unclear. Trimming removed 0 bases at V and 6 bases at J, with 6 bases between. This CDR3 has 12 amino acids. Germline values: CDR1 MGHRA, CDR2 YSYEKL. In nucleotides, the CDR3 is TGCGCCAGCAGCCAAGATCGGGCCGAGCAGTACTTC. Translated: CASSQDRAEQYF.

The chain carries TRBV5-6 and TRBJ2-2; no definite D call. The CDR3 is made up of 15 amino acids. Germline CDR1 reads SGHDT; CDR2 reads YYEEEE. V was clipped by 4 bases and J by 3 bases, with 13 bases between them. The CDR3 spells CASSLLQWDTGELFF. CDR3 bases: TGTGCCAGCAGCCTTCTACAGTGGGACACCGGGGAGCTGTTTTTT.

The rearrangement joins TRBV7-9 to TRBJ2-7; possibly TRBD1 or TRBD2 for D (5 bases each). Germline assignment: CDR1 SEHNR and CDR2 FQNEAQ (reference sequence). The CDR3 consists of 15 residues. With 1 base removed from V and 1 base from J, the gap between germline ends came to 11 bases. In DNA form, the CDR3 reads TGTGCCAGCAGCTTAGAGGGACCGGGGTCCTACGAGCAGTACTTC. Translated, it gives CASSLEGPGSYEQYF. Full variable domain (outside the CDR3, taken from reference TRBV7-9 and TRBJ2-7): DTGVSQNPRHKITKRGQNVTFRCDPISEHNRLYWYRQTLGQGPEFLTYFQNEAQLEKSRLLSDRFSAERPKGSFSTLEIQRTEQGDSAMYLCASSLEGPGSYEQYFGPGTRLTVT.

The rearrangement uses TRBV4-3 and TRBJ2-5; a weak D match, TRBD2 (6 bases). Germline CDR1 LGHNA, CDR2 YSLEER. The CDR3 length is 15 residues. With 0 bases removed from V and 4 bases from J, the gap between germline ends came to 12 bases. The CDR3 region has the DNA TGCGCCAGCAGCCAAGATCTGGACTACGGAGAGACCCAGTACTTC. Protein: CASSQDLDYGETQYF.

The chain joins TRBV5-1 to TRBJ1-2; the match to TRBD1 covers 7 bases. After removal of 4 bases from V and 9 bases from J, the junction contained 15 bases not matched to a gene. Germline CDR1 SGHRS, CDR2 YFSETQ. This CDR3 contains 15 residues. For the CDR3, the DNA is TGCGCCAGCAGCCTCGGGACAGCTACTATCTCGAGCTACACCTTC. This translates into CASSLGTATISSYTF.

CDR3 DNA sequence: TGTGCCAGCAGCTGGGTAGGACTAGCGAGAAGCACAGATACGCAGTATTTT. It specifies CASSWVGLARSTDTQYF. The chain has TRBV5-4 and TRBJ2-3; 9 bases fit TRBD2. Trimming at V came to 3 bases and at J to 0 bases, leaving 8 bases not matched to a gene. CDR1 and CDR2 from the germline V gene are SGHNT and YYREEE (reference sequence). The CDR3 is made up of 17 amino acids.

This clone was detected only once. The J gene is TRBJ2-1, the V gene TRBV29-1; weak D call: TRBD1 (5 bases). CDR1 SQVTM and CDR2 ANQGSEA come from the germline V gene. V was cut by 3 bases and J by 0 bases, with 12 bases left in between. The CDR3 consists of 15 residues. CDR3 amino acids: CSVEGQKSSYNEQFF. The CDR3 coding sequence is TGCAGCGTTGAGGGGCAAAAGAGCTCCTACAATGAGCAGTTCTTC.

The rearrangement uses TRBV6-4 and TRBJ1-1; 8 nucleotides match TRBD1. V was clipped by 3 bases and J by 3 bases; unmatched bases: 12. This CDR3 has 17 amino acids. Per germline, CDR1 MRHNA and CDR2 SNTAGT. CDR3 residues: CASSDETGDKGDTEAFF. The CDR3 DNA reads TGTGCCAGCAGTGATGAGACAGGGGACAAGGGGGACACTGAAGCTTTCTTT.

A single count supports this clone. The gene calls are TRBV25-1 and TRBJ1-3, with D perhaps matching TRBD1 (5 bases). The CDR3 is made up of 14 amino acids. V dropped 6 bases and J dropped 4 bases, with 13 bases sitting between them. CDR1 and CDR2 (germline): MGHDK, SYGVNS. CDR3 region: CASSVAGSGNTIYF. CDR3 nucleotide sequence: TGTGCCAGCAGCGTTGCAGGGTCGGGAAACACCATATATTTT.

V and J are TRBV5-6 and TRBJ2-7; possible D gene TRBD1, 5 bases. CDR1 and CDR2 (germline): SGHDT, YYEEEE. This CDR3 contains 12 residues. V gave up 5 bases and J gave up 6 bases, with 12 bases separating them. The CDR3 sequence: CASSLDRSEQYF. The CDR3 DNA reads TGTGCCAGCAGTCTCGACAGATCCGAGCAGTACTTC.

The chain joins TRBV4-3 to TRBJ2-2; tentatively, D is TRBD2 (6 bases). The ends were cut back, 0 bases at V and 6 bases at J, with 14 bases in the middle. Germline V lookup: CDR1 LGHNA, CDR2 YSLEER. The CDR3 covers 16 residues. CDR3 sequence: CASSQEASDQAGELFF. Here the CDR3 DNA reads TGCGCCAGCAGCCAAGAGGCTAGCGATCAGGCCGGGGAGCTGTTTTTT.

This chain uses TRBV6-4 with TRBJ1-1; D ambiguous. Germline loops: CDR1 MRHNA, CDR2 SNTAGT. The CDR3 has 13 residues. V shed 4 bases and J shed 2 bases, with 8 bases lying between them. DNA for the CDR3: TGTGCCAGCAGTGTAGAGATTAACACTGAAGCTTTCTTT. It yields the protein CASSVEINTEAFF.

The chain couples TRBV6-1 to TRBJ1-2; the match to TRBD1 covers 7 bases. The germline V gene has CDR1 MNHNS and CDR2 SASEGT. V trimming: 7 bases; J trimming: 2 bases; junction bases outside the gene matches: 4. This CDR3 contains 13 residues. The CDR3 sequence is CASILQGNYGYTF. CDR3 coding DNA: TGTGCCAGCATCCTACAGGGGAACTATGGCTACACCTTC.